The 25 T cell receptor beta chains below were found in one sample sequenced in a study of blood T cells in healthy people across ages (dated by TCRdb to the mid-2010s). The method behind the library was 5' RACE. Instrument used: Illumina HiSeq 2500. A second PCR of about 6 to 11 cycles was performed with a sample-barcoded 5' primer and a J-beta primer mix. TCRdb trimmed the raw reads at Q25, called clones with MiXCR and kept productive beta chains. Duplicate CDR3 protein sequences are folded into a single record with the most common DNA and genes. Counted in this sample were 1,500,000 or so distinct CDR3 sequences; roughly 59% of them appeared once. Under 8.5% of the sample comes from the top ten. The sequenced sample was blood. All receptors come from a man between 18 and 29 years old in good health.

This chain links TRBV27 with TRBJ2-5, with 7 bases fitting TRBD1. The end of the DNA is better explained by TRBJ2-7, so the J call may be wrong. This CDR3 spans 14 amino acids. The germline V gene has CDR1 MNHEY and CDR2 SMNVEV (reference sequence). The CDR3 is CASSLIDREDEQYF. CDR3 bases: TGTGCCAGCAGTTTAATAGACAGGGAAGACGAGCAGTACTTC.

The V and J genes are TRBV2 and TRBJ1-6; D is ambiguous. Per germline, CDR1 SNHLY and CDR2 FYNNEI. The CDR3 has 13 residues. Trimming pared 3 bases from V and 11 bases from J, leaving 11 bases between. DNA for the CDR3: TGTGCCAGCAGTGATGTAAGGAGCCCACCCCTCCACTTT. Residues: CASSDVRSPPLHF.

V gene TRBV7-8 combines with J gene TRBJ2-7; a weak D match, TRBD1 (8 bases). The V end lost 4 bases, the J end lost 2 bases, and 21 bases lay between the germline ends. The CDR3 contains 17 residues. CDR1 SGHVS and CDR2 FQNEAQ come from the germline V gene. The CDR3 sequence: CASSWTGPGLPTYEQYF. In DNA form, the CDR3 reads TGTGCCAGCAGCTGGACAGGGCCGGGACTACCCACCTACGAGCAGTACTTC. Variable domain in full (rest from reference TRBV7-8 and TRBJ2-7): GAGVSQSPRYKVAKRGQDVALRCDPISGHVSLFWYQQALGQGPEFLTYFQNEAQLDKSGLPSDRFFAERPEGSVSTLKIQRTQQEDSAVYLCASSWTGPGLPTYEQYFGPGTRLTVT.

This CDR3 is CASNIAGEGDTQYF. DNA for the CDR3: TGTGCCAGCAATATCGCGGGAGAGGGAGATACGCAGTATTTT. This chain uses TRBV2 with TRBJ2-3; 7 positions agree with TRBD2. From germline, CDR1 is SNHLY and CDR2 FYNNEI. Trimming cost V 7 bases and J 5 bases; bases outside gene matches: 9. This CDR3 has 14 residues.

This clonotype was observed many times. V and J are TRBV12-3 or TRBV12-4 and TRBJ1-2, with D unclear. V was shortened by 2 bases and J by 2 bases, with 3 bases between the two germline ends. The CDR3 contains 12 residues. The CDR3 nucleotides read TGTGCCAGCAGTTTACAGAACTATGGCTACACCTTC. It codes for CASSLQNYGYTF.

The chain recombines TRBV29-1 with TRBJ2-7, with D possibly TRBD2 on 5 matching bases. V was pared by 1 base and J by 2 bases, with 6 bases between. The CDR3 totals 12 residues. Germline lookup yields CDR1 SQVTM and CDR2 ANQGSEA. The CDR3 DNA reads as TGCAGCGTTGAAGTAGCGCCCTACGAGCAGTACTTC. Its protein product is CSVEVAPYEQYF.

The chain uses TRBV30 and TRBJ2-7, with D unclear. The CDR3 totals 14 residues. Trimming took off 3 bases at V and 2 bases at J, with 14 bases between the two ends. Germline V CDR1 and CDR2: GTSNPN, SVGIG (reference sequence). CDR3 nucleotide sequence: TGTGCCTGGAGCCCCGGACGGGTTACCTACGAGCAGTACTTC. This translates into CAWSPGRVTYEQYF. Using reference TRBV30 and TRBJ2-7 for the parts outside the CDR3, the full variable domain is SQTIHQWPATLVQPVGSPLSLECTVEGTSNPNLYWYRQAAGRGLQLLFYSVGIGQISSEVPQNLSASRPQDRQFILSSKKLLLSDSGFYLCAWSPGRVTYEQYFGPGTRLTVT.

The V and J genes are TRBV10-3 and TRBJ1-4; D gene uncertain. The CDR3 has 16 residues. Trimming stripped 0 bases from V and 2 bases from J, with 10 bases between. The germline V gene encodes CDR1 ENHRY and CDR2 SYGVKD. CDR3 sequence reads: CAISESVGFTNEKLFF. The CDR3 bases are TGTGCCATCAGTGAGTCGGTGGGGTTCACTAATGAAAAACTGTTTTTT.

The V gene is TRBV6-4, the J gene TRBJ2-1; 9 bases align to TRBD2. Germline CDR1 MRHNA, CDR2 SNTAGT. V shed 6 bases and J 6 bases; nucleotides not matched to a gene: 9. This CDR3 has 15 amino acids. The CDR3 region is CASRPLAGDLNEQFF. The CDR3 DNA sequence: TGTGCCAGCAGGCCCTTAGCGGGGGACCTCAATGAGCAGTTCTTC.

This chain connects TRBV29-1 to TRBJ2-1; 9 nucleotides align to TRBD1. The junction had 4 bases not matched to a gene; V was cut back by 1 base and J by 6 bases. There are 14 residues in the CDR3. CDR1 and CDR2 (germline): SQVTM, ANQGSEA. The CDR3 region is CSVEGTGECNEQFF. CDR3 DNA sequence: TGCAGCGTTGAAGGGACAGGGGAATGCAATGAGCAGTTCTTC.

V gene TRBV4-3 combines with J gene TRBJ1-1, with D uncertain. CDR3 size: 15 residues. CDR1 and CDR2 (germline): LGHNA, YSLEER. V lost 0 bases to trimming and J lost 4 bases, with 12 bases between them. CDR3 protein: CASSQDLSPGTEAFF. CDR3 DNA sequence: TGCGCCAGCAGCCAAGATTTGTCCCCGGGCACTGAAGCTTTCTTT.

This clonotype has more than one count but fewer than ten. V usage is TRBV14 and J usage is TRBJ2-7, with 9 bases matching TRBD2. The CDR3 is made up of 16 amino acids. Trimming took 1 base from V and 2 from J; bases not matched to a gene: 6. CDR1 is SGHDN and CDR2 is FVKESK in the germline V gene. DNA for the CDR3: TGTGCCAGCAGCCAAGTTGGGACTAGCCGACCCTACGAGCAGTACTTC. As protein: CASSQVGTSRPYEQYF.

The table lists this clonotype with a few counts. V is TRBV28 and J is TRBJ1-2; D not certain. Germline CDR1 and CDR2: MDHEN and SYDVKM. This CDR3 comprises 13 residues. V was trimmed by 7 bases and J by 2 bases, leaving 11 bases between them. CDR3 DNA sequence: TGTGCCAGCACCTCGAGTTGGAACTATGGCTACACCTTC. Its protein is CASTSSWNYGYTF.

CDR3 coding DNA: TGTGCCAGCAGGGGTGGACAGGGCCCCTACAATGAGCAGTTCTTC. Protein: CASRGGQGPYNEQFF. The chain is built from TRBV28 and TRBJ2-1; 8 nucleotides line up with TRBD1. The CDR3 runs to 15 residues. Germline V gene lookup returns CDR1 MDHEN and CDR2 SYDVKM. V lost 6 bases and J lost 2; bases outside the gene matches: 6.

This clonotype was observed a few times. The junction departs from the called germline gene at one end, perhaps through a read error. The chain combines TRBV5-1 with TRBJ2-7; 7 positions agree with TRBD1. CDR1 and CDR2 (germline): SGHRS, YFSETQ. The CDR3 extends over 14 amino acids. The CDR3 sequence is CASSFRDRSYEQYF. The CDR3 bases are TGTGCCAGCAGCTTTCGGGACAGATCCTACGAGCAGTACTTC.

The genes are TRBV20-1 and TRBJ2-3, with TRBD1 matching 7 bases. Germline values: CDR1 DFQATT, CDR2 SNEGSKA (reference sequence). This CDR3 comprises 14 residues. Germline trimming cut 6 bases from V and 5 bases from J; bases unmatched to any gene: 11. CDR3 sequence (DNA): TGCAGTGCATCGACAGGGAAAGGGGGAGATACGCAGTATTTT. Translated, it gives CSASTGKGGDTQYF.

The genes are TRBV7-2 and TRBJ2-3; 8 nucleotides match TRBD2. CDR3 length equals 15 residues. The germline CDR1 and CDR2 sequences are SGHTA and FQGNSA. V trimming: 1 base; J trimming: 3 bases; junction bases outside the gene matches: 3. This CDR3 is CASSLDGRETDTQYF. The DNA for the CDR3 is TGTGCCAGCAGCTTAGACGGGAGGGAAACAGATACGCAGTATTTT.

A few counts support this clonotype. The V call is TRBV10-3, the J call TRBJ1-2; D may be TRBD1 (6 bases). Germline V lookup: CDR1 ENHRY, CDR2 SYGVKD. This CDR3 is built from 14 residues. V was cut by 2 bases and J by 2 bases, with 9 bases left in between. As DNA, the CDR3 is TGTGCCATCAGTGAGGGAGGACAGAACTATGGCTACACCTTC. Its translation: CAISEGGQNYGYTF.

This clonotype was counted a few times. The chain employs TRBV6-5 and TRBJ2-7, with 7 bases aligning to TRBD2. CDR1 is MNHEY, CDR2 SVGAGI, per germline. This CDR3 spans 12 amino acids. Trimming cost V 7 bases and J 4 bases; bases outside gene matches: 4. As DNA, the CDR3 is TGTGCCAGCATGGGAGGGAGGTACGAGCAGTACTTC. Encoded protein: CASMGGRYEQYF.

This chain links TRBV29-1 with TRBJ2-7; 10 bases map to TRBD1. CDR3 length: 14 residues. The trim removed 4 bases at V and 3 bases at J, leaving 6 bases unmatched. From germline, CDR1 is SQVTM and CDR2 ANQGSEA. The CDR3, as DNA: TGCAGCGTTGTCGGGGACAGGGGCCTCTACGAGCAGTACTTC. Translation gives CSVVGDRGLYEQYF.

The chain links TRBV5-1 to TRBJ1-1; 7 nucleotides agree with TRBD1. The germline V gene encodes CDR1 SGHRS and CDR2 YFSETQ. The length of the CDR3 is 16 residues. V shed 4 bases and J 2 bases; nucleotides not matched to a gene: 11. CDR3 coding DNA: TGCGCCAGCAGCCCAGGGGACAGACTATCTAACACTGAAGCTTTCTTT. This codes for CASSPGDRLSNTEAFF.

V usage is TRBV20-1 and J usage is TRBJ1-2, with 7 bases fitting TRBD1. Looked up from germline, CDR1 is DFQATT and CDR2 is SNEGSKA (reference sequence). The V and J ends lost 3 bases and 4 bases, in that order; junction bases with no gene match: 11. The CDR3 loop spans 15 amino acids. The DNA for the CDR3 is TGCAGTGCTAGGAAGGGGGCGCTGGGGGTCTATGGCTACACCTTC. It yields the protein CSARKGALGVYGYTF.

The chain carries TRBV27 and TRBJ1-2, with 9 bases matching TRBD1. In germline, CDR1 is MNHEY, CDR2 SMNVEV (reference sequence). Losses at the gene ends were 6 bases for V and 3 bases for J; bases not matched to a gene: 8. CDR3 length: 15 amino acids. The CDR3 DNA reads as TGTGCCAGCAGCTCCCCGGACAGGGGACACTATGGCTACACCTTC. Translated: CASSSPDRGHYGYTF.

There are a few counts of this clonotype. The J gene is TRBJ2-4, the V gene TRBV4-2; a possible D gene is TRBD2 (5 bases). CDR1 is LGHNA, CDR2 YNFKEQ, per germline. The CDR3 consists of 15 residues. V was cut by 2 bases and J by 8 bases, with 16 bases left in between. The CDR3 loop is CASSQSMAGWDIQYF. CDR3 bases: TGTGCCAGCAGCCAATCGATGGCGGGTTGGGACATTCAGTACTTC.

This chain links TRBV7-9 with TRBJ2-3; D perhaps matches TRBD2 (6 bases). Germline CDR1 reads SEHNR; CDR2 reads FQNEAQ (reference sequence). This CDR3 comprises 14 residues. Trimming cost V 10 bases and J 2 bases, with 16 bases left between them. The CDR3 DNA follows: TGTGCCACCCACGTTGGGGACTCCACAGATACGCAGTATTTT. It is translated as CATHVGDSTDTQYF.